This TCR beta chain was identified in a study of blood T cell repertoires in COVID-19. Clones were read by immunoSEQ multiplex PCR, and TCRdb kept only the in-frame ones, dropping some. This sample has 100,000 to 150,000 clones, with approximately 84% found just once. In this sample, this clone turned up a few times. This TCR was sampled from a woman older than 75 with acute or convalescent COVID-19. Input material: peripheral blood.

The CDR3 is CASSLAGGGTGELFF. The CDR3 DNA reads as TGTGCCAGCAGTTTAGCAGGGGGCGGCACCGGGGAGCTGTTTTTT. The rearrangement joins TRBV27 to TRBJ2-2; 8 bases are a match to TRBD1. Germline V gives CDR1 MNHEY, CDR2 SMNVEV (reference sequence). This CDR3 has 15 residues. With V trimmed by 2 bases and J by 4 bases, 3 bases remained unmatched.